Sequencing of this T cell receptor beta chain was carried out in a study of cytomegalovirus exposure and HLA in healthy donors. Measured with immunoSEQ multiplex PCR; TCRdb has only the in-frame clones, and not every one. The data hold some 340,000 clones, with about 85% observed a single time. V gave up 0 bases and J gave up 1 base; unmatched junction bases: 9. Germline CDR1 is SEHNR and CDR2 is FQNEAQ (reference sequence). There are 17 residues in the CDR3. Sequencing used PBMCs. This chain uses TRBV7-9 with TRBJ2-7; 7 nucleotides line up with TRBD1. The sequence came from a woman in her 30s in good health and CMV-seropositive. The CDR3 sequence is CASSLAFSRDSSYEQYF. CDR3 coding DNA: TGTGCCAGCAGCTTAGCCTTTTCACGGGACAGTTCCTACGAGCAGTACTTC.